The rows below give T cell receptor beta chains drawn from one sample of a study of blood T cell repertoires in COVID-19. Data came from immunoSEQ multiplex PCR; TCRdb stores just in-frame clones and leaves some out. Of a few hundred thousand clones in the sample, roughly 80% are singletons; the top ten hold approximately 3.5%. The source material was peripheral blood. These receptors originate from a woman under 30 with acute or convalescent COVID-19. Each CDR3 is given with its conserved first and last residue. D genes are given only for firm matches. The size entry is marked missing in some rows and otherwise reads once, few, many or a size class.

CDR3 length	V gene	D gene	J gene	clone size	CDR3 protein	CDR3 DNA
14	TRBV30	NA	TRBJ1-5	NA	CACQYRDSNQPQHF	TGTGCCTGCCAGTACCGGGATTCAAATCAGCCCCAGCATTTT
15	TRBV19	NA	TRBJ1-5	NA	CASSNRVHQSQPQHF	TGTGCCAGTAGTAACAGGGTCCATCAGAGTCAGCCCCAGCATTTT
13	TRBV6-5	NA	TRBJ2-1	NA	CASKEGPYNEQFF	TGTGCCAGCAAGGAGGGGCCCTACAATGAGCAGTTCTTC
16	TRBV7-6	TRBD1	TRBJ1-3	NA	CASSGIDRESGNTIYF	TGTGCCAGCAGCGGAATCGACAGGGAGTCTGGAAACACCATATATTTT
15	TRBV5-1	NA	TRBJ1-1	few	CASSLQGSMNTEAFF	TGCGCCAGCAGTCTCCAGGGGAGCATGAACACTGAAGCTTTCTTT
14	TRBV7-2	NA	TRBJ2-7	NA	CASSLARASYEQYF	TGTGCCAGCAGCTTAGCGCGGGCCTCCTACGAGCAGTACTTC
16	TRBV27	TRBD1	TRBJ1-2	NA	CASSSWGTASNYGYTF	TGTGCCAGCAGTTCCTGGGGGACAGCCTCTAACTATGGCTACACCTTC
13	TRBV5-4	NA	TRBJ2-7	NA	CASSLGTEELQYF	TGTGCCAGCAGCTTGGGGACGGAGGAATTGCAGTACTTC
16	TRBV6-2/TRBV6-3	TRBD2	TRBJ2-2	NA	CASSYFGLAGTGELFF	TGTGCCAGCAGTTACTTCGGACTAGCGGGTACCGGGGAGCTGTTTTTT
12	TRBV11-3	NA	TRBJ1-5	NA	CASSRGGQPQHF	TGTGCCAGCAGCCGGGGAGGTCAGCCCCAGCATTTT
13	TRBV6-5	NA	TRBJ1-2	NA	CASRETVNYGYTF	TGTGCCAGCAGGGAGACAGTGAACTATGGCTACACCTTC
11	TRBV5-6	NA	TRBJ2-5	few	CASSFLETQYF	TGTGCCAGCAGCTTTCTGGAGACCCAGTACTTC
18	TRBV14	TRBD2	TRBJ2-1	NA	CASSQENSGRAAYNEQFF	TGTGCCAGCAGCCAAGAAAATAGCGGGAGGGCCGCCTACAATGAGCAGTTCTTC
14	TRBV5-1	NA	TRBJ2-1	NA	CASSLAVRQGEQFF	TGCGCCAGCAGCTTGGCAGTTAGGCAGGGTGAGCAGTTCTTC
14	TRBV2	TRBD2	TRBJ2-3	once	CASGLAGYSDTQYF	TGTGCCAGCGGACTAGCGGGATACTCAGATACGCAGTATTTT
13	TRBV6-6	NA	TRBJ1-4	NA	CASSRDNSEKLFF	TGTGCCAGCAGCCGGGACAACAGCGAAAAACTGTTTTTT
16	TRBV5-4	TRBD2	TRBJ2-7	NA	CASSLGTSGSSYEQYF	TGTGCCAGCAGCTTGGGGACTAGCGGGAGTTCCTACGAGCAGTACTTC
14	TRBV29-1	NA	TRBJ2-2	NA	CSVGGHLNTGELFF	TGCAGCGTTGGGGGACATCTAAACACCGGGGAGCTGTTTTTT
14	TRBV5-1	NA	TRBJ2-3	NA	CASSLEGGTDTQYF	TGCGCCAGCAGCTTGGAGGGGGGCACAGATACGCAGTATTTT
16	TRBV28	NA	TRBJ2-3	NA	CASSAQGGLFTNTQYF	TGTGCCAGCAGCGCTCAGGGAGGACTCTTCACAAATACGCAGTATTTT
16	TRBV5-5	TRBD2	TRBJ2-3	once	CASSLVTSGPTDTQYF	TGTGCCAGCAGCTTGGTTACTAGCGGACCCACAGATACGCAGTATTTT
15	TRBV6-5	TRBD1	TRBJ2-7	NA	CASSYAGTGVHEQYF	TGTGCCAGCAGTTACGCCGGGACAGGGGTCCACGAGCAGTACTTC
14	TRBV7-2	NA	TRBJ2-2	NA	CASSHRGGAGELFF	TGTGCCAGCAGCCACAGGGGGGGGGCCGGGGAGCTGTTTTTT
14	TRBV5-3	TRBD1	TRBJ1-6	NA	CARSEQGDNSPLHF	TGTGCCAGAAGCGAACAGGGGGATAATTCACCCCTCCACTTT
17	TRBV20-1	TRBD1	TRBJ1-5	NA	CSASGEAGGLSNQPQHF	TGCAGTGCTAGTGGGGAGGCAGGGGGCTTGAGCAATCAGCCCCAGCATTTT
13	TRBV9	NA	TRBJ2-7	few	CASSPESSYEQYF	TGTGCCAGCAGCCCGGAGAGCTCCTACGAGCAGTACTTC
15	TRBV25-1	TRBD2	TRBJ2-1	few	CASTSNGAGTNEQFF	TGTGCCAGCACTAGTAACGGAGCGGGGACCAATGAGCAGTTCTTC
13	TRBV25-1	TRBD2	TRBJ2-3	NA	CASIQREADTQYF	TGTGCCAGCATACAGCGGGAGGCAGATACGCAGTATTTT
15	TRBV7-6	NA	TRBJ2-7	NA	CASSIGGLPSYEQYF	TGTGCCAGCAGCATAGGGGGACTGCCTTCCTACGAGCAGTACTTC
17	TRBV4-1	TRBD2	TRBJ2-1	NA	CASSQGLAGGPYNEQFF	TGCGCCAGCAGCCAAGGACTAGCGGGAGGGCCTTACAATGAGCAGTTCTTC
16	TRBV7-9	TRBD2	TRBJ2-2	once	CASSFGLAGGTGELFF	TGTGCCAGCAGCTTCGGACTAGCGGGAGGCACCGGGGAGCTGTTTTTT
14	TRBV18	TRBD1	TRBJ2-7	once	CASSQGGHAYEQYF	TGTGCCAGCTCACAAGGGGGCCATGCCTACGAGCAGTACTTC
18	TRBV21-1	NA	TRBJ1-2	NA	CASSNLDMGDRGDYGYTF	TGTGCCAGCAGCAATTTGGATATGGGGGACAGGGGGGACTATGGCTACACCTTC
15	TRBV7-2	NA	TRBJ1-2	NA	CASSSPTNSYYGYTF	TGTGCCAGCAGCTCACCGACAAACTCTTACTATGGCTACACCTTC
16	TRBV7-7	TRBD2	TRBJ2-5	NA	CASSAGTSGFGETQYF	TGTGCTAGCAGCGCCGGGACTAGCGGGTTTGGGGAGACCCAGTACTTC
15	TRBV6-6	NA	TRBJ2-1	NA	CASTDPGGPYNEQFF	TGTGCCAGCACCGACCCCGGGGGTCCCTACAATGAGCAGTTCTTC
13	TRBV4-3	NA	TRBJ1-2	NA	CASSQEQNYGYTF	TGCGCCAGCAGCCAAGAACAGAACTATGGCTACACCTTC
15	TRBV29-1	TRBD2	TRBJ2-1	NA	CSVMAGTSGYNEQFF	TGCAGCGTGATGGCCGGGACTAGCGGCTACAATGAGCAGTTCTTC
13	TRBV7-2	NA	TRBJ2-5	NA	CASSFTSLETQYF	TGTGCCAGCAGCTTTACTAGCCTAGAGACCCAGTACTTC
17	TRBV2	NA	TRBJ2-1	NA	CASRSLGAKAGPFEQFF	TGTGCCAGCAGGTCGCTTGGGGCCAAAGCCGGCCCGTTTGAGCAGTTCTTC
15	TRBV3-1/TRBV3-2	TRBD2	TRBJ2-1	NA	CASSRSGGPYNEQFF	TGTGCCAGCAGTCGCTCGGGAGGTCCCTACAATGAGCAGTTCTTC
14	TRBV19	NA	TRBJ1-5	few	CASSLQGGNQPQHF	TGTGCCAGTAGTCTACAGGGTGGCAATCAGCCCCAGCATTTT
17	TRBV25-1	TRBD2	TRBJ2-7	NA	CASSETPSGRATYEQYF	TGTGCCAGCAGTGAGACCCCTAGCGGGAGGGCCACCTACGAGCAGTACTTC
15	TRBV6-5	NA	TRBJ1-2	once	CASRSPGTSNYGYTF	TGTGCCAGCAGGTCACCTGGGACATCTAACTATGGCTACACCTTC
14	TRBV28	NA	TRBJ1-5	few	CASSLVAGNQPQHF	TGTGCCAGCAGTTTGGTGGCGGGGAATCAGCCCCAGCATTTT
15	TRBV5-4	TRBD1	TRBJ1-2	NA	CASSSQTGGHYGYTF	TGTGCCAGCAGCTCGCAGACAGGGGGACACTATGGCTACACCTTC
14	TRBV2	NA	TRBJ1-5	NA	CASSDLSDHQPQHF	TGTGCCAGCAGTGACCTGAGCGATCATCAGCCCCAGCATTTT
11	TRBV19	TRBD1	TRBJ1-5	once	CASSPGQSQHF	TGTGCCAGTAGTCCGGGACAGTCCCAGCATTTT
12	TRBV4-3	NA	TRBJ2-2	NA	CASGQGLGELFF	TGCGCCAGCGGCCAAGGGCTGGGGGAGCTGTTTTTT
16	TRBV7-9	NA	TRBJ2-1	NA	CASSFFAAFYGNEQFF	TGTGCCAGCAGCTTCTTCGCGGCCTTCTACGGGAATGAGCAGTTCTTC
16	TRBV4-3	NA	TRBJ1-2	few	CASSQDHQGLLYGYTF	TGCGCCAGCAGCCAAGATCACCAGGGCTTACTCTATGGCTACACCTTC
13	TRBV7-2	TRBD1	TRBJ1-2	NA	CASSFLQGHGYTF	TGTGCCAGCAGCTTCTTACAGGGGCACGGCTACACCTTC
15	TRBV6-2/TRBV6-3	NA	TRBJ1-2	NA	CASSYSSRGSYGYTF	TGTGCCAGCAGTTACTCGAGCAGGGGCTCCTATGGCTACACCTTC